These 29 T cell receptor beta chains share one sample of origin, sequenced in a study of blood T cell repertoires in COVID-19. Generated by immunoSEQ multiplex PCR, the TCRdb table keeps only in-frame clones and is missing some. Found here are roughly 190,000 clones, around 84% of them singletons; the top ten hold under 4%. The specimen sequenced was PBMCs or T cells enriched from blood (not recorded which). The receptor source for this set is a woman in her 30s who had recovered from COVID-19.

This clone was counted between two and nine times. This chain uses TRBV19 with TRBJ1-1; D remains unclear. Germline V CDR1 and CDR2: LNHDA, SQIVND (reference sequence). CDR3 length equals 14 residues. V shed 3 bases and J shed 7 bases, with 15 bases lying between them. In DNA, the CDR3 is TGTGCCAGTAGTATTCTTTTCCCGGTGAGTGAAGCTTTCTTT. It specifies CASSILFPVSEAFF.

The V and J genes are TRBV7-9 and TRBJ1-2; 7 bases are shared with TRBD1. V dropped 0 bases and J dropped 6; count of bases not matched to a gene: 1. The CDR3 is 13 amino acids. Germline lookup yields CDR1 SEHNR and CDR2 FQNEAQ (reference sequence). DNA for the CDR3: TGTGCCAGCAGCTTAGCCGGGACAGATGGCTACACCTTC. Translated, it gives CASSLAGTDGYTF.

CDR3 coding DNA: TGTGCCAGCAGCAAAGGGGCAAATAGCAATCAGCCCCAGCATTTT. It translates to CASSKGANSNQPQHF. This chain joins TRBV21-1 and TRBJ1-5; TRBD1, the D gene given by the table, was not confirmed from the DNA. TRBV21-1 is reported as a pseudogene. CDR3 length equals 15 residues.

This chain connects TRBV9 to TRBJ1-1; maybe TRBD1 (5 bases). The CDR3 loop spans 13 amino acids. The V end was cut by 4 bases, the J end by 4 bases, with 11 bases between. Germline CDR1 SGDLS, CDR2 YYNGEE. The CDR3 sequence: CASSSQGGTEAFF. The CDR3 DNA sequence: TGTGCCAGCAGCTCTCAGGGTGGCACTGAAGCTTTCTTT.

The chain carries TRBV9 and TRBJ1-1; weak D call: TRBD1 (5 bases). Trimming shortened V by 1 base and J by 1 base, and 11 bases separated the two germline ends. The CDR3 covers 15 residues. CDR1 and CDR2 (germline): SGDLS, YYNGEE. The CDR3 sequence is CASSVLYQGNTEAFF. CDR3 in DNA: TGTGCCAGCAGCGTATTGTATCAGGGGAACACTGAAGCTTTCTTT. The complete variable domain, with remaining parts taken from reference TRBV9 and TRBJ1-1, reads DSGVTQTPKHLITATGQRVTLRCSPRSGDLSVYWYQQSLDQGLQFLIQYYNGEERAKGNILERFSAQQFPDLHSELNLSSLELGDSALYFCASSVLYQGNTEAFFGQGTRLTVV.

The rearrangement uses TRBV6-1 and TRBJ2-1; 11 positions agree with TRBD2. The V gene end was trimmed by 2 bases and the J gene end by 4 bases; junction bases not matched to a gene: 4. CDR3 length equals 16 residues. CDR1 and CDR2 from the germline V gene are MNHNS and SASEGT. The CDR3 sequence: CASSERTSGWYNEQFF. CDR3 DNA sequence: TGTGCCAGCAGTGAAAGGACTAGCGGGTGGTACAATGAGCAGTTCTTC.

The chain is built from TRBV9 and TRBJ2-2; D may be TRBD2 (7 bases). The length of the CDR3 is 15 residues. Germline loops: CDR1 SGDLS, CDR2 YYNGEE. V lost 2 bases and J 6 bases, leaving 14 bases between the germline ends. The CDR3 DNA reads TGTGCCAGCAGCGTTGGGGGGGGGCCGGCCGGGGAGCTGTTTTTT. Its protein product is CASSVGGGPAGELFF.

The genes are TRBV27 and TRBJ2-1, with 12 bases that match TRBD2. The germline V gene has CDR1 MNHEY and CDR2 SMNVEV (reference sequence). V was pared by 1 base and J by 6 bases, with 7 bases of the junction left unmatched. CDR3 length equals 17 residues. CDR3 nucleotides: TGTGCCAGCAGTTTATTAAAGACTAGCGGGAGTCGCAATGAGCAGTTCTTC. Translation: CASSLLKTSGSRNEQFF.

V and J are TRBV5-4 and TRBJ2-7; TRBD2 matches 10 bases. CDR1 and CDR2 from the germline V gene are SGHNT and YYREEE (reference sequence). CDR3 length: 15 residues. With V trimmed by 4 bases and J by 5 bases, 9 bases remained unmatched. This CDR3 reads CASSVGGLALNEQYF. CDR3 sequence (DNA): TGTGCCAGCAGCGTGGGGGGACTAGCGTTGAACGAGCAGTACTTC.

This chain joins TRBV7-9 and TRBJ1-2; possibly TRBD1 for D (5 bases). Germline assignment: CDR1 SEHNR and CDR2 FQNEAQ (reference sequence). CDR3 size: 14 residues. The ends were cut back, 5 bases at V and 0 bases at J, with 10 bases in the middle. As DNA, the CDR3 is TGTGCCAGCAGCCTGCAGGGTCCTAACTATGGCTACACCTTC. This translates into CASSLQGPNYGYTF.

J is TRBJ1-4 and V is TRBV7-2; 8 nucleotides match TRBD1. V trimming: 6 bases; J trimming: 6 bases; junction bases outside the gene matches: 6. Germline V gene sequence: CDR1 SGHTA, CDR2 FQGNSA. This CDR3 spans 14 amino acids. The CDR3 region has the DNA TGTGCCAGCAGTCCGGACAGGGTTTATGAAAAACTGTTTTTT. Amino acid sequence: CASSPDRVYEKLFF.

The count of this clone is one. The chain has TRBV6-2 or TRBV6-3 and TRBJ2-5, with D unclear. This CDR3 contains 14 residues. The V gene's germline CDR1 is MNHEY and CDR2 SVGEGT. V was trimmed by 3 bases and J by 0 bases, leaving 8 bases between them. CDR3 coding DNA: TGTGCCAGCAGTTATAGTCCTAACCAAGAGACCCAGTACTTC. As protein: CASSYSPNQETQYF.

The rearrangement joins TRBV5-8 to TRBJ2-2; a weak D match, TRBD1 (5 bases). V was cut by 3 bases and J by 5 bases, with 20 bases left in between. This CDR3 contains 17 residues. CDR1 and CDR2 from the germline V gene are SGHTS and YDEGEE. The DNA for the CDR3 is TGTGCCAGCAGCTGGCCTTTTTGGACACCGAGGACCGGGGAGCTGTTTTTT. This sequence encodes CASSWPFWTPRTGELFF.

The chain couples TRBV7-9 to TRBJ1-4, with TRBD1 matching 10 bases. CDR1 SEHNR and CDR2 FQNEAQ come from the germline V gene (reference sequence). V lost 3 bases to trimming and J lost 8 bases; unmatched junction nucleotides: 6. There are 15 residues in the CDR3. For the CDR3, the DNA is TGTGCCAGCAGCTTTGGGGACAGGGGTAACGAAAAACTGTTTTTT. Its protein product is CASSFGDRGNEKLFF. Variable domain in full (rest from reference TRBV7-9 and TRBJ1-4): DTGVSQNPRHKITKRGQNVTFRCDPISEHNRLYWYRQTLGQGPEFLTYFQNEAQLEKSRLLSDRFSAERPKGSFSTLEIQRTEQGDSAMYLCASSFGDRGNEKLFFGSGTQLSVL.

CDR3 bases: TGTGCCAGCTCACCGAATAGTATTAACTCCTACAATGAGCAGTTCTTC. This gives the protein CASSPNSINSYNEQFF. The chain combines TRBV18 with TRBJ2-1; D unclear. Germline V gene sequence: CDR1 KGHSH, CDR2 LQKENI. Trimming removed 3 bases at V and 0 bases at J, with 12 bases between. The CDR3 covers 16 residues. Using reference TRBV18 and TRBJ2-1 for the parts outside the CDR3, the full variable domain is NAGVMQNPRHLVRRRGQEARLRCSPMKGHSHVYWYRQLPEEGLKFMVYLQKENIIDESGMPKERFSAEFPKEGPSILRIQQVVRGDSAAYFCASSPNSINSYNEQFFGPGTRLTVL.

This chain joins TRBV25-1 and TRBJ1-4, with 7 bases aligning to TRBD1. In germline, CDR1 is MGHDK, CDR2 SYGVNS. With 3 bases clipped from V and 7 bases from J, the junction kept 8 bases outside the gene matches. The CDR3 contains 15 residues. CDR3 region: CASSEGQGVFEKLFF. In DNA form, the CDR3 reads TGTGCCAGCAGTGAGGGCCAGGGGGTCTTTGAAAAACTGTTTTTT.

The CDR3 sequence: CASSLVGGGTEAFF. The CDR3 coding sequence is TGCGCCAGCAGCTTGGTCGGCGGAGGCACTGAAGCTTTCTTT. The chain joins TRBV5-1 to TRBJ1-1; D remains ambiguous. In germline, CDR1 is SGHRS, CDR2 YFSETQ. V shed 0 bases and J shed 4 bases, with 10 bases lying between them. This CDR3 region has 14 residues.

The V call is TRBV7-3, the J call TRBJ2-2; TRBD2 matches at 7 bases. Germline V gene data show CDR1 as SGHTA and CDR2 as FQGTGA. Trimming removed 5 bases from V and 8 bases from J; junction bases left unmatched: 11. The CDR3 covers 15 residues. The CDR3 loop reads CASSPPIAGVGELFF. The CDR3 nucleotides are TGTGCCAGCAGCCCGCCAATCGCGGGAGTGGGGGAGCTGTTTTTT.

This chain links TRBV2 with TRBJ1-2; 7 bases align to TRBD1. The CDR3 extends over 13 amino acids. The trim removed 4 bases at V and 8 bases at J, leaving 7 bases unmatched. The V gene's germline CDR1 is SNHLY and CDR2 FYNNEI. The chain's CDR3 is CASSVAGGRGYTF. The CDR3, as DNA: TGTGCCAGCAGTGTTGCAGGGGGTAGGGGCTACACCTTC. Full variable domain (rest looked up from reference TRBV2 and TRBJ1-2): EPEVTQTPSHQVTQMGQEVILRCVPISNHLYFYWYRQILGQKVEFLVSFYNNEISEKSEIFDDQFSVERPDGSNFTLKIRSTKLEDSAMYFCASSVAGGRGYTFGSGTRLTVV.

The chain couples TRBV7-2 to TRBJ2-2; no clear D gene. The germline V gene encodes CDR1 SGHTA and CDR2 FQGNSA. The CDR3 consists of 14 residues. Trimming took 1 base from V and 7 from J, leaving 10 bases between them. The CDR3 DNA reads TGTGCCAGCAGCTTAGGGGCTCGTGGCGGGGAGCTGTTTTTT. Its protein is CASSLGARGGELFF.

This rearrangement joins TRBV9 to TRBJ1-1, with D uncertain. Trimming left V 3 bases short and J 0 bases short, with 12 bases between. CDR3 length equals 15 residues. The germline gives CDR1 SGDLS, CDR2 YYNGEE. CDR3 residues: CASSGYSRMNTEAFF. CDR3 bases: TGTGCCAGCAGCGGATACAGCCGGATGAACACTGAAGCTTTCTTT.

This clone occurred once. This chain joins TRBV4-1 and TRBJ2-5; 8 bases are shared with TRBD1. V shed 3 bases and J 5 bases; nucleotides not matched to a gene: 5. In germline, CDR1 is MGHRA, CDR2 YSYEKL. This CDR3 is built from 14 residues. CDR3 DNA: TGCGCCAGCAGCCACAGGGGGCAAGGGGAGACCCAGTACTTC. Residues: CASSHRGQGETQYF.

The chain couples TRBV21-1 to TRBJ1-5; the table's D gene call, TRBD1, was not cross checked with the DNA. TRBV21-1 is reported as a pseudogene. The CDR3 consists of 15 residues. The CDR3 DNA reads as TGTGCCAGCAGCAAAGGCGTAGGGGGCAATCAGCCCCAGCATTTT. It translates to CASSKGVGGNQPQHF.

This clone was detected only a few times. The J gene is TRBJ2-3, the V gene TRBV24-1; TRBD1 might be the D (6 bases). The germline CDR1 and CDR2 sequences are KGHDR and SFDVKD. The V end lost 3 bases, the J end lost 4 bases, and 10 bases lay between the germline ends. CDR3 length: 14 residues. As DNA, the CDR3 is TGTGCCACCAGTGATGCCAGGGGTGCAGATACGCAGTATTTT. Amino acids: CATSDARGADTQYF.

The chain carries TRBV29-1 and TRBJ1-1, with unresolved D. Germline values: CDR1 SQVTM, CDR2 ANQGSEA. This CDR3 has 14 amino acids. The V end lost 7 bases, the J end lost 1 base, and 16 bases lay between the germline ends. The CDR3 sequence: CSAPSSDSNTEAFF. The DNA of the CDR3 is TGCAGCGCCCCGAGTAGTGATTCGAACACTGAAGCTTTCTTT.

The chain employs TRBV18 and TRBJ2-7, with TRBD1 matching over 7 bases. The CDR3 runs to 13 residues. In germline, CDR1 is KGHSH, CDR2 LQKENI. With V trimmed by 3 bases and J by 12 bases, 11 bases remained unmatched. CDR3 bases: TGTGCCAGCTCACCCCGACAGGGTGATGTTCCGTACGTC. Translating gives CASSPRQGDVPYV.

The J gene is TRBJ2-3, the V gene TRBV23-1, with 11 bases aligning to TRBD2. Being an ORF, TRBV23-1 has a function that is uncertain. The J segment lost 3 bases and the V segment lost 0 bases, leaving 14 bases of the junction unmatched. The CDR3 length is 20 residues. DNA of the CDR3: TGCGCCAGCAGTCAATCTTGGCGACTAGCGGGATCCCCCCGTACAGATACGCAGTATTTT. Protein: CASSQSWRLAGSPRTDTQYF.

This clone was detected only a few times. The chain is built from TRBV6-5 and TRBJ2-3, with D uncertain. The V end lost 6 bases, the J end lost 2 bases, and 6 bases lay between the germline ends. There are 12 residues in the CDR3. CDR1 is MNHEY, CDR2 SVGAGI, per germline. The CDR3 sequence: CASSHYTDTQYF. The CDR3 region has the DNA TGTGCCAGCAGCCACTACACAGATACGCAGTATTTT.

This sequence joins TRBV28 and TRBJ2-7; perhaps TRBD2 as D (5 bases). This CDR3 contains 16 residues. V was trimmed by 6 bases and J by 0 bases, leaving 18 bases between them. Germline CDR1 and CDR2: MDHEN and SYDVKM. CDR3 in amino acids: CASSPLGKGSSYEQYF. Written as DNA, the CDR3 is TGTGCCAGCAGCCCACTCGGGAAGGGTAGCTCCTACGAGCAGTACTTC.